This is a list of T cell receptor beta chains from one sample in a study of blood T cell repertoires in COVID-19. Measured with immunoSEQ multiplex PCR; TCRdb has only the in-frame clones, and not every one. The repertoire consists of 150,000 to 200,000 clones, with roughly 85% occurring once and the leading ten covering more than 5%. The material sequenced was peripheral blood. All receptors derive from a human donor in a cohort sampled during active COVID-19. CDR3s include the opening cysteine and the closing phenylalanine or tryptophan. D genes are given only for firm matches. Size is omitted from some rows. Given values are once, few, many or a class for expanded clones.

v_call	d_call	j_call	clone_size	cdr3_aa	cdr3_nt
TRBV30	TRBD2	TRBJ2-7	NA	CAWRIAGDPLEQYF	TGTGCCTGGAGAATAGCGGGGGACCCCCTAGAGCAGTACTTC
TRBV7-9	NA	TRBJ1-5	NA	CASSLIGGPGGNQPQHF	TGTGCCAGCAGCTTGATCGGGGGCCCGGGGGGGAATCAGCCCCAGCATTTT
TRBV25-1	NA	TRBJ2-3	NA	CASGGGADTQYF	TGTGCCAGCGGGGGGGGCGCAGATACGCAGTATTTT
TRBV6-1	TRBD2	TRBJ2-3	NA	CASSEPPRLAGVPNTDTQYF	TGTGCCAGCAGTGAACCGCCCCGACTAGCGGGAGTTCCCAACACAGATACGCAGTATTTT
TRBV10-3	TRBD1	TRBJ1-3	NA	CAISKNTGDLGNTIYF	TGTGCCATCAGTAAAAATACAGGGGACCTTGGAAACACCATATATTTT
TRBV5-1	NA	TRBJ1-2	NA	CASSLEGDSGYTF	TGCGCCAGCAGCTTGGAAGGGGATAGCGGCTACACCTTC
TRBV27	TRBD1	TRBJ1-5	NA	CASSRTGVNQPQHF	TGTGCCAGCAGCAGGACAGGGGTCAATCAGCCCCAGCATTTT
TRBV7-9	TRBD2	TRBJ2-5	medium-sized	CASSISGSSETQYF	TGTGCCAGCAGCATTAGCGGGAGCTCCGAGACCCAGTACTTC
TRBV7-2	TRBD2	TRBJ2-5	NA	CASSLEGASGRETQYF	TGTGCCAGCAGCTTAGAGGGGGCTAGCGGGAGGGAGACCCAGTACTTC
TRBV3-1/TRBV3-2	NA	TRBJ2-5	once	CASSSWRDQETQYF	TGTGCCAGCAGTTCCTGGCGGGACCAAGAGACCCAGTACTTC
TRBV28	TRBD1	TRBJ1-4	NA	CASSPPQGPATNEKLFF	TGTGCCAGCAGTCCCCCACAGGGGCCGGCAACTAATGAAAAACTGTTTTTT
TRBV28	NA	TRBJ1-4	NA	CASREQGHEKLFF	TGTGCCAGCAGGGAACAGGGCCATGAAAAACTGTTTTTT
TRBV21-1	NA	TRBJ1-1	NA	CASSKQSGQGNTEAFF	TGTGCCAGCAGCAAGCAAAGCGGGCAGGGTAACACTGAAGCTTTCTTT